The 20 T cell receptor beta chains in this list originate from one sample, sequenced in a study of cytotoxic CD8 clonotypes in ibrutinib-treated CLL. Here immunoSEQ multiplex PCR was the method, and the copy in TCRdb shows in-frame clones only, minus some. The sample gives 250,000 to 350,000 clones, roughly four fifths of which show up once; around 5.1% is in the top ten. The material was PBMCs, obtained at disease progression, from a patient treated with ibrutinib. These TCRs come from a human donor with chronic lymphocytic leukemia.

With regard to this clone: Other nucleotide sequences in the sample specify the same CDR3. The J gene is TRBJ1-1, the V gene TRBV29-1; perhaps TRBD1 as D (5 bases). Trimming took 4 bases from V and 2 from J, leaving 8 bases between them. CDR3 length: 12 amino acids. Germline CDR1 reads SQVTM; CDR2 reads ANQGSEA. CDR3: CSVGGGNTEAFF. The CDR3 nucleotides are TGCAGCGTTGGTGGGGGAAACACTGAAGCTTTCTTT.

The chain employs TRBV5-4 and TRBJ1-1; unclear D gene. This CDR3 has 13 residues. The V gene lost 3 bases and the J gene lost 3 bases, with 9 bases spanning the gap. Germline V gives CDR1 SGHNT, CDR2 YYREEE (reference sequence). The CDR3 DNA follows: TGTGCCAGCAGCTATGGGATTGACACTGAAGCTTTCTTT. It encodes CASSYGIDTEAFF.

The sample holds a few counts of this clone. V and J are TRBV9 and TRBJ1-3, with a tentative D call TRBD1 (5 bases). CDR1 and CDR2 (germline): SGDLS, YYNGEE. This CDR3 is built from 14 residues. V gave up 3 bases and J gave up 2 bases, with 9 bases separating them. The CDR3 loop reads CASSGGNAGNTIYF. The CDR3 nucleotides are TGTGCCAGCAGCGGGGGGAACGCTGGAAACACCATATATTTT. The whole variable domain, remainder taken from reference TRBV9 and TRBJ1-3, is DSGVTQTPKHLITATGQRVTLRCSPRSGDLSVYWYQQSLDQGLQFLIQYYNGEERAKGNILERFSAQQFPDLHSELNLSSLELGDSALYFCASSGGNAGNTIYFGEGSWLTVV.

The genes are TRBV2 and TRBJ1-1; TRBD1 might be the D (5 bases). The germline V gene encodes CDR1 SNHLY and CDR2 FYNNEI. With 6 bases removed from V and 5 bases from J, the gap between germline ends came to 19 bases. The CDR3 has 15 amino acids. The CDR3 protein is CASRHSGGVLTEAFF. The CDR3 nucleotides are TGTGCCAGCAGACACAGTGGGGGGGTTCTGACTGAAGCTTTCTTT.

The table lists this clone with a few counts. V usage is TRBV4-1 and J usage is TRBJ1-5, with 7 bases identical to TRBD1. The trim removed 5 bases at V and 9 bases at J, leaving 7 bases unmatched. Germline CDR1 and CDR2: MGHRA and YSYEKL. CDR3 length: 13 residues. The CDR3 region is CASSYRGLTPQHF. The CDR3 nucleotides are TGCGCCAGCAGCTACAGGGGTTTAACGCCCCAGCATTTT.

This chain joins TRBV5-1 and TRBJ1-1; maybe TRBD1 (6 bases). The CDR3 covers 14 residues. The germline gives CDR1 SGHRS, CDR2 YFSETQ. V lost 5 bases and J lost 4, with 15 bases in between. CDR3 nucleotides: TGCGCCAGCAGAGGACAGACTCGGGCCACTGAAGCTTTCTTT. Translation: CASRGQTRATEAFF.

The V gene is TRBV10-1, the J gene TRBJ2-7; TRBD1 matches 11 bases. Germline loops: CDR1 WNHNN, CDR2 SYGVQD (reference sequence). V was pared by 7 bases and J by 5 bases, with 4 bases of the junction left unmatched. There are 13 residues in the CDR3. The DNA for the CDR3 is TGCGCCAGCACAATGGGACAGGGGGACGAGCAGTACTTC. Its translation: CASTMGQGDEQYF.

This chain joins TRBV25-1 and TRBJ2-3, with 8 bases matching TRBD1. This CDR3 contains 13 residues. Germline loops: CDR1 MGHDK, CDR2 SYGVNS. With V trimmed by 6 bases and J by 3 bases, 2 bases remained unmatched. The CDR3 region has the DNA TGTGCCAGCAGGACAGGGGTGACAGATACGCAGTATTTT. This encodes CASRTGVTDTQYF. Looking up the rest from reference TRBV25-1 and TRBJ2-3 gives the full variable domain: EADIYQTPRYLVIGTGKKITLECSQTMGHDKMYWYQQDPGMELHLIHYSYGVNSTEKGDLSSESTVSRIRTEHFPLTLESARPSHTSQYLCASRTGVTDTQYFGPGTRLTVL.

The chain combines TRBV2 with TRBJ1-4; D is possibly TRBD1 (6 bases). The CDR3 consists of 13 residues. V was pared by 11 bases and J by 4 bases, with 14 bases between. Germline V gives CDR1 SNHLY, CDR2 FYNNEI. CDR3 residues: CASRTVYNEKLFF. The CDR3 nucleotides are TGTGCCTCGCGGACAGTTTATAATGAAAAACTGTTTTTT.

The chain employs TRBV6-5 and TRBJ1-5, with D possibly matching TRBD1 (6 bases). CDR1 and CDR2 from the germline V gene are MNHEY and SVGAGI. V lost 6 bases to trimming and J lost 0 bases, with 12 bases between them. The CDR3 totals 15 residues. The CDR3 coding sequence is TGTGCCAGCAGCCCCGGACAGAATAGCAATCAGCCCCAGCATTTT. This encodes CASSPGQNSNQPQHF.

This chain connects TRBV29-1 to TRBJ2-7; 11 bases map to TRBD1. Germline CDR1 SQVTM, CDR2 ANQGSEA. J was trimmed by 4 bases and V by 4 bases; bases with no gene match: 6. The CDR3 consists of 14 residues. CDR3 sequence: CSVVRTGGGYEQYF. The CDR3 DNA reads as TGCAGCGTTGTGCGGACAGGGGGCGGTTACGAGCAGTACTTC.

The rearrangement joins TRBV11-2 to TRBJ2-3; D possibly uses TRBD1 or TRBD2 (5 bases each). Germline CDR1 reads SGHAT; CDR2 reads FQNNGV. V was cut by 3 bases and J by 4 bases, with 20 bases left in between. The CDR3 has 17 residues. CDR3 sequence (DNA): TGTGCCAGCAGCTTTAACAAGGGAACTAGGGGAGCAGATACGCAGTATTTT. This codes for CASSFNKGTRGADTQYF.

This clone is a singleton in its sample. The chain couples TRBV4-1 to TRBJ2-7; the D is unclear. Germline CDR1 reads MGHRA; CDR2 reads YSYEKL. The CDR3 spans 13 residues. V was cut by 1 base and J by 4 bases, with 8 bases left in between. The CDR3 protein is CASSQVYLYEQYF. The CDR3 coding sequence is TGCGCCAGCAGCCAAGTGTACCTTTACGAGCAGTACTTC.

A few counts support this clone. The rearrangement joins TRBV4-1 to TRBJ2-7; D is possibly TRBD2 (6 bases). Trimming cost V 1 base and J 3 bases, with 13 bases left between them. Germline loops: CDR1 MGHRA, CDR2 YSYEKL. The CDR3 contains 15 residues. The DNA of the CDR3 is TGCGCCAGCAGCCAAGGCGTGCTCGGGGGCTACGAGCAGTACTTC. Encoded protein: CASSQGVLGGYEQYF.

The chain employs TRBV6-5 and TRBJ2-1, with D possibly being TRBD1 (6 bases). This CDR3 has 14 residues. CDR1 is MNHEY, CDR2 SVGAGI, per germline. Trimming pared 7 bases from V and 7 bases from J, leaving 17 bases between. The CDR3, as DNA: TGTGCCAGCACCTCGTGGCAGGGGTCAAATGAGCAGTTCTTC. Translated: CASTSWQGSNEQFF.

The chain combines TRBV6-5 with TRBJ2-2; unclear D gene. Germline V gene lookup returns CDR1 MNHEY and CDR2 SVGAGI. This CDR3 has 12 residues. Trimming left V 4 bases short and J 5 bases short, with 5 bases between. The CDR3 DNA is TGTGCCAGCAGTTGGCCAACCGGGGAGCTGTTTTTT. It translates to CASSWPTGELFF.

The CDR3 DNA follows: TGTGCCAGCAGCTTGGTTCAGCCAGGGGGCGGAGATACGCAGTATTTT. The encoded protein is CASSLVQPGGGDTQYF. This chain joins TRBV5-4 and TRBJ2-3, with TRBD1 matching 8 bases. The length of the CDR3 is 16 residues. Germline V gives CDR1 SGHNT, CDR2 YYREEE (reference sequence). V was clipped by 0 bases and J by 5 bases; unmatched bases: 8.

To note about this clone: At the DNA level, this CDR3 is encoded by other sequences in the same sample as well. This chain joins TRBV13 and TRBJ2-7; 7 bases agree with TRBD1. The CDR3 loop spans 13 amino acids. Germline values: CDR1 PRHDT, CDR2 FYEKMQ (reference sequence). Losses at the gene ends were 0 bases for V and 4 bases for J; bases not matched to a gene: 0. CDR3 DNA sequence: TGTGCCAGCAGCTTAGGACAGGGGTACGAGCAGTACTTC. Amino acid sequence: CASSLGQGYEQYF.

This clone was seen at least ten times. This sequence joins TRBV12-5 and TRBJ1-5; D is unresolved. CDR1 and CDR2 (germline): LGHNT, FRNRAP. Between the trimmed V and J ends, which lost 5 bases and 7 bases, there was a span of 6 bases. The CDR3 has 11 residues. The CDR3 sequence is CASGPRQPQHF. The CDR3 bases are TGTGCTAGTGGTCCAAGACAGCCCCAGCATTTT.

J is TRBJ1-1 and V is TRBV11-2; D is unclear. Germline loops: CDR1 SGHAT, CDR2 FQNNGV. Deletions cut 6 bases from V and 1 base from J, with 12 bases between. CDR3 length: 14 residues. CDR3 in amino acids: CASSEGIRNTEAFF. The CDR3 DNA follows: TGTGCCAGCAGTGAAGGGATTAGGAACACTGAAGCTTTCTTT.